The subject of this entry is one TCR beta chain. What it recognizes is unknown. These data originate in a study of shared clonotypes between healthy human individuals. The protocol was immunoSEQ multiplex PCR, while the TCRdb copy is restricted to in-frame clones and leaves out a portion. The sample includes over 700,000 clones, roughly two thirds of them seen just once. Trimming left V 6 bases short and J 0 bases short, with 15 bases between. The CDR3 totals 16 residues. The germline V gene encodes CDR1 SNHLY and CDR2 FYNNEI. A CD45RA-negative memory subset and a CD45RA+ naive subset were separated from the CD4+ cells. Findings and limits, study-wide: Larger estimated richness was generally seen in naive subsets than in memory subsets. Across a handful of donors, naive CD4 shared roughly 5%, naive CD8 over 3%, memory CD4 2.3%, memory CD8 0.4%.

The V call is TRBV2, the J call TRBJ1-3; D not resolved. The receptor was derived from a woman in her thirties in good health. Sequencing was carried out using memory CD4+ T cells sorted from blood. As for subset: CD45RA-negative fraction. CDR3 sequence reads: CASSRTSRNSGNTIYF. In DNA, the CDR3 is TGTGCCAGCAGCCGGACGTCAAGAAACTCTGGAAACACCATATATTTT.